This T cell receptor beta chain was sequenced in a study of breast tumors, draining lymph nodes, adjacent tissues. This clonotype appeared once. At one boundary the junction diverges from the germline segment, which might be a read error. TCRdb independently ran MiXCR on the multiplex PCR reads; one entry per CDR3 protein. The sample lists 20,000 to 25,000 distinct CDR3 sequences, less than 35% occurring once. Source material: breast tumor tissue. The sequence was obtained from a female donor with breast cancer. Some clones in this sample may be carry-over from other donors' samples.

The CDR3 spells CASSLVLAPYEQYF. The CDR3 DNA follows: TGCGCCAGCAGCTTAGTCCTAGCTCCCTACGAGCAGTACTTC. This chain joins TRBV7-2 and TRBJ2-7; TRBD2 might be the D (5 bases). CDR3 length: 14 amino acids. The germline gives CDR1 SGHTA, CDR2 FQGNSA.